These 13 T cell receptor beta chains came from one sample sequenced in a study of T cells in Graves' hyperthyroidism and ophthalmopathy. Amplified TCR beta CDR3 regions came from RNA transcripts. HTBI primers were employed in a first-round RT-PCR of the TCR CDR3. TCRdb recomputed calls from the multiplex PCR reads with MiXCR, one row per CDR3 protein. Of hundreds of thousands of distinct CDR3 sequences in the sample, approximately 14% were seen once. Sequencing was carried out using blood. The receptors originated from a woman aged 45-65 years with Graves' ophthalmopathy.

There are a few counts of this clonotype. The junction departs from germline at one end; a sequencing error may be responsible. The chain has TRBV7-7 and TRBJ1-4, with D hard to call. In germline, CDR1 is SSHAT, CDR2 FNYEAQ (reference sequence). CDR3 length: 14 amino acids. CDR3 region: CASSQDPFNEKLFF. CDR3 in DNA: TGTGCTAGCAGCCAGGACCCCTTTAATGAAAAACTGTTTTTT.

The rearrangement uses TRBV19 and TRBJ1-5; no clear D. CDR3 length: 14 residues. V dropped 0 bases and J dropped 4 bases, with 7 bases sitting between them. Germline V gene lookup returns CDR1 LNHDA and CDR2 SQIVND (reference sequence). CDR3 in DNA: TGTGCCAGTAGTATAGAGGCAGAAAATCAGCCCCAGCATTTT. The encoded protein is CASSIEAENQPQHF.

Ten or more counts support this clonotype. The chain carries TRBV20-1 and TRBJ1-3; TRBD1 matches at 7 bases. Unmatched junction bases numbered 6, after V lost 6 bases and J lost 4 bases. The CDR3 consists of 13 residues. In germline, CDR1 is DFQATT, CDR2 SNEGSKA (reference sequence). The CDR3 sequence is CSAQQGLGNTIYF. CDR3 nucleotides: TGCAGTGCCCAACAGGGGTTGGGAAACACCATATATTTT.

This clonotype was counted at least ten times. As DNA, the CDR3 is TGCAGTGCTGGGACTAGCGGAAACGAGCAGTACTTC. It is translated as CSAGTSGNEQYF. The V call is TRBV20-1, the J call TRBJ2-7, with 11 bases that match TRBD2. Germline CDR1 DFQATT, CDR2 SNEGSKA (reference sequence). Trimming at V came to 5 bases and at J to 5 bases, leaving 2 bases not matched to a gene. The CDR3 sequence is 12 residues long.

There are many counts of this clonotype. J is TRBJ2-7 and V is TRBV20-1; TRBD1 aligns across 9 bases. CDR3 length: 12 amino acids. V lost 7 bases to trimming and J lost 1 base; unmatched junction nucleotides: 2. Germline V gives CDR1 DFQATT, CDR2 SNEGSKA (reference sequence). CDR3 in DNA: TGCAGTGGACAGGGGGGATCCTACGAGCAGTACTTC. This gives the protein CSGQGGSYEQYF.

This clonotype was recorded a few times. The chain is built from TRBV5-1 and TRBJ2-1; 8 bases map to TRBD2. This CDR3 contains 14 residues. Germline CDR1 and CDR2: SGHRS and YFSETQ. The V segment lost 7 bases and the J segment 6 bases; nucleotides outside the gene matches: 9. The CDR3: CASAPGAGVNEQFF. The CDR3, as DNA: TGCGCCAGCGCCCCAGGAGCGGGAGTCAATGAGCAGTTCTTC.

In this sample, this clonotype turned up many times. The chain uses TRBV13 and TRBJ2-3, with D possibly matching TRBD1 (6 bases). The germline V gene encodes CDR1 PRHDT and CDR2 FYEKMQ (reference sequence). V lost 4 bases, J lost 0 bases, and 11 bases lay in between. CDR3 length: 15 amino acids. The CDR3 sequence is CASSYQDRSTDTQYF. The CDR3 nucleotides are TGTGCCAGCAGCTACCAAGACAGGAGCACAGATACGCAGTATTTT.

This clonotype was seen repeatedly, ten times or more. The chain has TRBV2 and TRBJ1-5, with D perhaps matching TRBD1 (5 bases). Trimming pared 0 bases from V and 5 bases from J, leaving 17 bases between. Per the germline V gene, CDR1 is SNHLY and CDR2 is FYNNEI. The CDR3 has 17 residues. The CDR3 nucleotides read TGTGCCAGCAGTGAAGCGCTCTTGGGGTTAGGGGATCAGCCCCAGCATTTT. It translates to CASSEALLGLGDQPQHF.

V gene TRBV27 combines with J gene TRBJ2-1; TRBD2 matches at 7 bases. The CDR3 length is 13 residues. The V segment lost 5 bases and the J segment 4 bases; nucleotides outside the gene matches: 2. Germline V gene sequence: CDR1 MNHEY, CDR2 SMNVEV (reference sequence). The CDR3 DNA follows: TGTGCCAGCAGTCCCGGGGGGTACAATGAGCAGTTCTTC. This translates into CASSPGGYNEQFF.

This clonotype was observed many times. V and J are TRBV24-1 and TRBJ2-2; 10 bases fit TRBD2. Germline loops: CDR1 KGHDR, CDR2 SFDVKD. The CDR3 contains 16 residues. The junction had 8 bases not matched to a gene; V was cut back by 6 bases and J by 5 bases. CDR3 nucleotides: TGTGCCACCAGTTGGAAAGCGGGAGGGAAAACCGGGGAGCTGTTTTTT. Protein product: CATSWKAGGKTGELFF.

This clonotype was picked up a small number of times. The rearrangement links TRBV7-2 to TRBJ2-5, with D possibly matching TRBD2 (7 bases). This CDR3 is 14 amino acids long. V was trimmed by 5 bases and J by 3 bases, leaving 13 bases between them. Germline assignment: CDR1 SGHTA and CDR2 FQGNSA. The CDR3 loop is CASSLGGAEETQYF. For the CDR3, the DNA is TGTGCCAGCAGCCTGGGGGGGGCAGAAGAGACCCAGTACTTC.

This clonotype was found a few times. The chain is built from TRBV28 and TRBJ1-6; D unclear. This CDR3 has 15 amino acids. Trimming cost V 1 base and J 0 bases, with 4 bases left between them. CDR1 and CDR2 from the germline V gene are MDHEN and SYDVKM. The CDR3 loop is CASSLSISYNSPLHF. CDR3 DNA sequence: TGTGCCAGCAGTTTATCGATCTCCTATAATTCACCCCTCCACTTT.

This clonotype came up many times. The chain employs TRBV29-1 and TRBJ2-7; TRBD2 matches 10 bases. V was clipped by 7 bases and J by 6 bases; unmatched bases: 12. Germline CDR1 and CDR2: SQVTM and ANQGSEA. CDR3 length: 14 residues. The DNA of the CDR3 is TGCAGCGCCGGAAGCGGGAGGGCCTTGGCCGAGCAGTACTTC. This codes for CSAGSGRALAEQYF.